This T cell receptor beta chain derives from a study of blood T cell repertoires in COVID-19. Overall study context: The United States, Italy and Spain provided the acute and convalescent COVID-19 samples. PBMCs, B-cell-depleted T cells, or T cells were the source of the cDNA or gDNA that made up the material.

Germline V gene lookup returns CDR1 LGHDT and CDR2 YNNKEL (reference sequence). V was clipped by 0 bases and J by 2 bases; unmatched bases: 13. This CDR3 is built from 19 residues. How the authors handled the data: For nucleated cells, counts were estimated from reference gene primer amplification. Some clones are missing from TCRdb's copy, which holds only in-frame ones; the method was immunoSEQ multiplex PCR. V, J and clone size are taken as reported in that table, and D and trimming were inferred from the DNA itself. Of about 180,000 clones listed, about 89% were seen once; the top ten hold about 1.9%.

The clonotype was recovered from a man in his late teens or twenties who had recovered from COVID-19. The gene calls are TRBV3-1 (or the pseudogene TRBV3-2) and TRBJ2-3; 8 bases fit TRBD2. Material for sequencing was peripheral blood. In DNA form, the CDR3 reads TGTGCCAGCAGCCAAGATAAATGGACGGGAGGGCCGAACACAGATACGCAGTATTTT. Amino acid sequence: CASSQDKWTGGPNTDTQYF.